This T cell receptor (beta chain) emerged from a study of regulatory T cells in long-lasting Graves disease. The CDR3 consists of 13 residues. CDR1 is SGHTA, CDR2 FQGNSA, per germline. V was cut by 5 bases and J by 1 base, with 5 bases left in between. The time point is: newly diagnosed GD, antithyroid drugs for less than 3 months. Generation of the TCR library employed RNA extracted from PBMCs. Investigators prepared the TCR beta libraries by applying iRepertoire HTBI primers and Arm-PCR of CDR3 regions. A single record per CDR3 protein comes from TCRdb applying MiXCR to the multiplex PCR reads. This table has around 320,000 distinct CDR3 sequences, roughly a sixth appearing once. This clonotype was recorded a few times. What it recognizes is unknown. Broader study findings: More public clonotypes were shared by persistent patients (about 2,700) than by new patients (about 970). There were preferences for TRBV28, TRBJ1-2 and TRBJ2-5 in persistent disease. The study found lower TCR diversity in persistent Graves' patients than in newly diagnosed ones.

These data also featured in a second study, about T cells in Graves' hyperthyroidism and ophthalmopathy. That source notes: Hyperthyroidism of Graves' type that showed no ophthalmopathy progression within 18 months was stable.

The chain has TRBV7-2 and TRBJ1-4; D gene ambiguous. The origin of this receptor is a man aged 40-50 years with Graves disease. Sequencing was performed on peripheral blood mononuclear cells (PBMCs), taken at new diagnosis, from a patient treated with antithyroid drugs. The CDR3 DNA sequence: TGTGCCAGCAGCCCCGAAACTAATGAAAAACTGTTTTTT. It encodes CASSPETNEKLFF.